The 27 T cell receptor beta chains in this list originate from one sample, sequenced in a study of OX40 agonist ivuxolimab in advanced cancers. TCRdb's table, derived via immunoSEQ multiplex PCR, lists solely in-frame clones and lacks some. The data hold 67,000 or so clones, with roughly nine tenths observed a single time. The material sequenced was CD4+ or CD8+ T cells sorted from blood, taken in a trial of the OX40 agonist ivuxolimab. Receptors were obtained from an adult with an advanced solid tumor such as melanoma, head and neck, liver or kidney cancer.

V gene TRBV30 combines with J gene TRBJ1-6; D not certain. V lost 1 base and J 9 bases, leaving 13 bases between the germline ends. Germline assignment: CDR1 GTSNPN and CDR2 SVGIG (reference sequence). The CDR3 is made up of 14 amino acids. The CDR3 region has the DNA TGTGCCTGGAGTGGAGGACCCCCCGGTTCACCCCTCCACTTT. Protein: CAWSGGPPGSPLHF. Combining the CDR3 with reference TRBV30 and TRBJ1-6 gives the whole variable domain SQTIHQWPATLVQPVGSPLSLECTVEGTSNPNLYWYRQAAGRGLQLLFYSVGIGQISSEVPQNLSASRPQDRQFILSSKKLLLSDSGFYLCAWSGGPPGSPLHFGNGTRLTVT.

V and J are TRBV7-8 and TRBJ1-1; no definite D call. Germline assignment: CDR1 SGHVS and CDR2 FQNEAQ. This CDR3 region has 12 residues. The V and J ends lost 2 bases and 7 bases respectively, with 8 bases between them. The CDR3 DNA sequence: TGTGCCAGCAGCTTAACACGGGGTGAAGCTTTCTTT. Residues: CASSLTRGEAFF.

This rearrangement joins TRBV5-1 to TRBJ2-2, with D possibly matching TRBD2 (6 bases). The germline V gene encodes CDR1 SGHRS and CDR2 YFSETQ. The CDR3 runs to 13 residues. V gave up 0 bases and J gave up 10 bases, with 10 bases separating them. For the CDR3, the DNA is TGCGCCAGCAGCTTGGGGGTAGCGGAGGAGCTGTTTTTT. As protein: CASSLGVAEELFF. Variable domain in full (rest from reference TRBV5-1 and TRBJ2-2): KAGVTQTPRYLIKTRGQQVTLSCSPISGHRSVSWYQQTPGQGLQFLFEYFSETQRNKGNFPGRFSGRQFSNSRSEMNVSTLELGDSALYLCASSLGVAEELFFGEGSRLTVL.

The chain employs TRBV5-8 and TRBJ2-2; D perhaps matches TRBD1 (6 bases). V lost 1 base to trimming and J lost 5 bases, with 9 bases between them. The CDR3 extends over 14 amino acids. In germline, CDR1 is SGHTS, CDR2 YDEGEE. The CDR3 loop reads CASSLRQGTGELFF. The CDR3 nucleotides are TGTGCCAGCAGCTTGAGGCAGGGGACCGGGGAGCTGTTTTTT.

This chain links TRBV6-1 with TRBJ2-7; 9 bases are shared with TRBD1. This CDR3 spans 13 amino acids. Germline-derived CDR1 and CDR2 are MNHNS and SASEGT. The V segment lost 10 bases and the J segment 0 bases; nucleotides outside the gene matches: 4. Here the CDR3 DNA reads TGTGCCACGGACAGGGGAAGCTCCTACGAGCAGTACTTC. Its translation is CATDRGSSYEQYF.

The rearrangement uses TRBV4-2 and TRBJ2-2; the match to TRBD2 covers 10 bases. Germline lookup yields CDR1 LGHNA and CDR2 YNFKEQ. The V segment lost 4 bases and the J segment 7 bases; nucleotides outside the gene matches: 12. CDR3 length: 17 amino acids. CDR3 DNA sequence: TGTGCCAGCAGCCGCTCCAGCGGGGGGGCCTTTATCGGGGAGCTGTTTTTT. Translated: CASSRSSGGAFIGELFF.

The chain links TRBV5-1 to TRBJ1-2; D unresolved. Germline V CDR1 and CDR2: SGHRS, YFSETQ. CDR3 size: 13 residues. Trimming took 0 bases from V and 4 from J, leaving 7 bases between them. In nucleotides, the CDR3 is TGCGCCAGCAGCTTGGACGGCTTCTATGGCTACACCTTC. Translation gives CASSLDGFYGYTF.

This clone was detected once. V gene TRBV4-1 combines with J gene TRBJ1-2; D may be TRBD1 (6 bases). The germline V and J ends were trimmed by 0 bases and 2 bases, with 10 bases remaining between them. The CDR3 extends over 15 amino acids. Germline CDR1 MGHRA, CDR2 YSYEKL. The CDR3 coding sequence is TGCGCCAGCAGCCAAGAACAGGGAATCAACTATGGCTACACCTTC. Translating gives CASSQEQGINYGYTF.

Only one count was recorded for this clone. The chain is built from TRBV11-2 and TRBJ2-2, with D maybe TRBD2 (5 bases). Germline loops: CDR1 SGHAT, CDR2 FQNNGV. The CDR3 is 14 residues long. V was cut by 0 bases and J by 8 bases, with 10 bases left in between. The CDR3 protein is CASSLDSRVGELFF. The CDR3 bases are TGTGCCAGCAGCTTAGATTCGAGGGTTGGGGAGCTGTTTTTT. Full variable domain (outside the CDR3, taken from reference TRBV11-2 and TRBJ2-2): EAGVAQSPRYKIIEKRQSVAFWCNPISGHATLYWYQQILGQGPKLLIQFQNNGVVDDSQLPKDRFSAERLKGVDSTLKIQPAKLEDSAVYLCASSLDSRVGELFFGEGSRLTVL.

The chain uses TRBV11-3 and TRBJ1-1, with unresolved D. Germline V gene lookup returns CDR1 SGHNT and CDR2 YENEEA. The CDR3 has 13 amino acids. V lost 2 bases to trimming and J lost 3 bases, with 7 bases between them. CDR3 nucleotides: TGTGCCAGCAGCTTATCCGGATACACTGAAGCTTTCTTT. The encoded protein is CASSLSGYTEAFF.

The rearrangement links TRBV18 to TRBJ2-2; no reliable D call. The CDR3 covers 14 residues. V lost 2 bases and J lost 7, with 11 bases in between. Germline values: CDR1 KGHSH, CDR2 LQKENI. CDR3 sequence: CASSPNKGSGELFF. The CDR3 DNA follows: TGTGCCAGCTCACCAAACAAGGGTAGCGGGGAGCTGTTTTTT.

The chain has TRBV5-1 and TRBJ1-2; 8 positions agree with TRBD1. The CDR3 runs 13 residues. The V and J ends lost 2 bases and 8 bases, in that order; junction bases with no gene match: 5. Germline V gene data show CDR1 as SGHRS and CDR2 as YFSETQ. CDR3 region: CASSFQQGDGYTF. The CDR3 DNA follows: TGCGCCAGCAGCTTTCAACAGGGGGACGGCTACACCTTC.

The chain carries TRBV5-1 and TRBJ1-1; D remains unclear. V was trimmed by 0 bases and J by 1 base, leaving 4 bases between them. Germline-derived CDR1 and CDR2 are SGHRS and YFSETQ. This CDR3 contains 13 residues. Written as DNA, the CDR3 is TGCGCCAGCAGCTTGGAAACGAACACTGAAGCTTTCTTT. This encodes CASSLETNTEAFF.

CDR3 in DNA: TGTGCCAGCAGCCAATCCGGGGGGGCGGAGACCCAGTACTTC. Amino acids: CASSQSGGAETQYF. V and J are TRBV4-2 and TRBJ2-5; 8 bases line up with TRBD2. J gave up 5 bases and V 2 bases, and 4 bases lay outside the gene matches. The CDR3 is 14 amino acids. Germline V gives CDR1 LGHNA, CDR2 YNFKEQ.

V is TRBV5-4 and J is TRBJ1-3, with D maybe TRBD1 (6 bases). The CDR3 is 17 residues long. From germline, CDR1 is SGHNT and CDR2 YYREEE (reference sequence). Trimming shortened V by 0 bases and J by 4 bases, and 17 bases separated the two germline ends. CDR3 in amino acids: CASSLAIRQEPGNTIYF. The CDR3 DNA follows: TGTGCCAGCAGCTTGGCAATCCGACAGGAGCCAGGAAACACCATATATTTT.

The CDR3 loop reads CASSEGLNGYTF. The CDR3 region has the DNA TGTGCCAGCAGTGAGGGACTAAATGGCTACACCTTC. The chain employs TRBV6-1 and TRBJ1-2; maybe TRBD1 (5 bases). The germline CDR1 and CDR2 sequences are MNHNS and SASEGT. V was pared by 3 bases and J by 6 bases, with 8 bases between. This CDR3 comprises 12 residues.

This clone appeared once. The chain joins TRBV4-2 to TRBJ2-3; D is possibly TRBD1 or TRBD2 (5 bases each). CDR3 length: 16 residues. Looked up from germline, CDR1 is LGHNA and CDR2 is YNFKEQ. V was trimmed by 3 bases and J by 0 bases, leaving 13 bases between them. This CDR3 is CASSQTGTESTDTQYF. CDR3 in DNA: TGTGCCAGCAGCCAGACCGGGACGGAGAGCACAGATACGCAGTATTTT.

V gene TRBV5-1 combines with J gene TRBJ2-2; 13 bases fit TRBD2. J gave up 1 base and V 5 bases, and 5 bases lay outside the gene matches. The germline V gene encodes CDR1 SGHRS and CDR2 YFSETQ. There are 17 residues in the CDR3. This CDR3 reads CASSPLAGGRNTGELFF. In DNA form, the CDR3 reads TGCGCCAGCAGTCCACTAGCGGGGGGGCGGAACACCGGGGAGCTGTTTTTT. The full variable domain, with the rest looked up from reference TRBV5-1 and TRBJ2-2, is KAGVTQTPRYLIKTRGQQVTLSCSPISGHRSVSWYQQTPGQGLQFLFEYFSETQRNKGNFPGRFSGRQFSNSRSEMNVSTLELGDSALYLCASSPLAGGRNTGELFFGEGSRLTVL.

V gene TRBV7-2 combines with J gene TRBJ2-1; the match to TRBD2 covers 7 bases. The CDR3 has 16 amino acids. Germline values: CDR1 SGHTA, CDR2 FQGNSA. Unmatched junction bases numbered 7, after V lost 2 bases and J lost 3 bases. The CDR3, as DNA: TGTGCCAGCAGCTTATGGACCGGGGGGAACTACAATGAGCAGTTCTTC. Protein: CASSLWTGGNYNEQFF.

This sequence joins TRBV10-3 and TRBJ1-2; D might be TRBD1 (6 bases). CDR3 length equals 14 residues. V was cut by 6 bases and J by 3 bases, with 14 bases left in between. Germline V gene lookup returns CDR1 ENHRY and CDR2 SYGVKD. This CDR3 reads CAIRGDIGDYGYTF. For the CDR3, the DNA is TGTGCCATCAGGGGGGACATCGGAGACTATGGCTACACCTTC.

The rearrangement joins TRBV11-2 to TRBJ2-7; D possibly matches TRBD1 or TRBD2 (6 bases each). CDR1 is SGHAT and CDR2 is FQNNGV in the germline V gene. Trimming shortened V by 1 base and J by 2 bases, and 9 bases separated the two germline ends. This CDR3 spans 14 amino acids. This chain's CDR3 is CASSLVRGPYEQYF. The DNA for the CDR3 is TGTGCCAGCAGCTTAGTCCGGGGGCCCTACGAGCAGTACTTC.

On this clone itself: An end of the junction does not agree with germline; a read error may underlie this. The chain uses TRBV7-7 and TRBJ2-7; TRBD1 is a possible D gene (6 bases). The CDR3 runs 15 residues. From germline, CDR1 is SSHAT and CDR2 FNYEAQ (reference sequence). The CDR3 loop reads CASSPGDGANYEQYF. Here the CDR3 DNA reads TGTGCTAGCAGCCCAGGGGATGGGGCAAACTACGAGCAGTACTTC.

This clone was observed once. The gene calls are TRBV11-2 and TRBJ1-2; maybe TRBD1 (6 bases). The length of the CDR3 is 16 residues. The ends were cut back, 4 bases at V and 0 bases at J, with 15 bases in the middle. CDR1 is SGHAT, CDR2 FQNNGV, per germline. The CDR3 DNA sequence: TGTGCCAGCAGCTCCACCAGGACAGAAACTAACTATGGCTACACCTTC. It is translated as CASSSTRTETNYGYTF.

The chain recombines TRBV4-1 with TRBJ2-5; tentative D call: TRBD2 (5 bases). V dropped 1 base and J dropped 4 bases, with 13 bases sitting between them. Looked up from germline, CDR1 is MGHRA and CDR2 is YSYEKL. This CDR3 has 15 amino acids. CDR3 in DNA: TGCGCCAGCAGCCAAGCGCTCGGGGAGCGAGAGACCCAGTACTTC. Its translation is CASSQALGERETQYF.

This clone was recorded a few times. The chain uses TRBV2 and TRBJ2-5, with unresolved D. Germline V gene data show CDR1 as SNHLY and CDR2 as FYNNEI. Deletions cut 5 bases from V and 2 bases from J, with 9 bases between. The CDR3 spans 13 residues. The CDR3 region is CASSTQEQETQYF. CDR3 bases: TGTGCCAGCAGTACGCAAGAACAAGAGACCCAGTACTTC.

The chain employs TRBV5-4 and TRBJ2-2; TRBD2 agrees at 8 bases. Germline CDR1 and CDR2: SGHNT and YYREEE (reference sequence). This CDR3 contains 16 residues. The V gene end was trimmed by 4 bases and the J gene end by 4 bases; junction bases not matched to a gene: 9. The CDR3 region is CASSPRGGEGTGELFF. Here the CDR3 DNA reads TGTGCCAGCAGCCCCCGGGGGGGCGAGGGCACCGGGGAGCTGTTTTTT.

This chain connects TRBV6-6 to TRBJ2-1; 11 nucleotides match TRBD1. CDR3 length: 14 residues. Germline V gene sequence: CDR1 MNHNY, CDR2 SVGAGI (reference sequence). V shed 7 bases and J 6 bases; nucleotides not matched to a gene: 5. The DNA of the CDR3 is TGTGCCAGCACCCCGGACAGGGGGCGCAATGAGCAGTTCTTC. It specifies CASTPDRGRNEQFF.